These T cell receptor beta chains were read from a single sample in a study of control samples from healthy donors and cancer patients. This table comes from immunoSEQ multiplex PCR, and its TCRdb copy is limited to in-frame clones, with some not included. The sample holds about 120,000 clones, 93% seen once. Sequencing was done on a sample of PBMCs. The source is a man in his fifties with head and neck cancer. Each CDR3 is given with its conserved first and last residue. The D gene is left open where the match is weak. Not all rows give a size; the values are once, few, many and, for expanded clones, a class.

v_call,d_call,j_call,clone_size,cdr3_aa,cdr3_nt
TRBV9,-,TRBJ1-2,-,CASSVGGDPRWGYTF,TGTGCCAGCAGCGTAGGGGGGGACCCTCGCTGGGGCTACACCTTC
TRBV5-5,-,TRBJ1-3,-,CASSRARTLGNTIYF,TGTGCCAGCAGCCGAGCCCGGACACTCGGAAACACCATATATTTT
TRBV18,TRBD1,TRBJ1-4,-,CASSRVTGENEKLFF,TGTGCCAGCTCACGGGTGACAGGGGAAAATGAAAAACTGTTTTTT
TRBV4-3,-,TRBJ1-2,-,CASSQDSGRGVDGYTF,TGCGCCAGCAGCCAAGATTCAGGCCGGGGAGTTGATGGCTACACCTTC
TRBV6-1,-,TRBJ1-6,once,CASSEKGSYNSPLHF,TGTGCCAGCAGTGAGAAGGGTTCCTATAATTCACCCCTCCACTTT
TRBV19,-,TRBJ1-6,-,CASSMAGRNSPLHF,TGTGCCAGTAGTATGGCGGGTAGGAATTCACCCCTCCACTTT
TRBV15,TRBD1,TRBJ2-7,-,CATSGTGGTSYEQYF,TGTGCCACCAGCGGCACAGGGGGCACATCGTACGAGCAGTACTTC
TRBV7-3,TRBD1,TRBJ1-2,-,CASSSPGKQGRKHGYTF,TGTGCCAGCAGCTCTCCGGGCAAACAGGGGAGGAAACATGGCTACACCTTC
TRBV20-1,-,TRBJ1-2,-,CSASSGAPASGDGYTF,TGCAGTGCTAGTTCCGGGGCCCCCGCTTCGGGAGATGGCTACACCTTC
TRBV27,-,TRBJ2-2,-,CASSQGNTGELFF,TGTGCCAGCAGTCAGGGGAACACCGGGGAGCTGTTTTTT
TRBV12-3/TRBV12-4,-,TRBJ1-6,once,CASSYIWGSPLHF,TGTGCCAGCAGTTATATCTGGGGTTCACCCCTCCACTTT
TRBV5-1,-,TRBJ2-5,-,CASQATGETQYF,TGCGCCAGCCAGGCAACGGGGGAGACCCAGTACTTC
TRBV7-2,-,TRBJ1-2,-,CASSLTGIYGYTF,TGTGCCAGCAGCTTAACAGGGATCTATGGCTACACCTTC
TRBV3-1/TRBV3-2,-,TRBJ2-5,-,CASSLGVSSGNQETQYF,TGTGCCAGCAGCCTCGGGGTATCATCAGGAAACCAAGAGACCCAGTACTTC
TRBV4-3,-,TRBJ2-1,-,CASSQDRDRRPVF,TGCGCCAGCAGCCAAGATCGCGACCGCCGACCGGTCTTC
TRBV15,TRBD1,TRBJ1-2,-,CATSRGTGTHGYTF,TGTGCCACCAGCAGAGGGACAGGGACCCATGGCTACACCTTC
TRBV21-1,-,TRBJ1-2,-,CASSKEGRGLLYGYTF,TGTGCCAGCAGCAAAGAGGGCAGGGGCCTTCTCTATGGCTACACCTTC
TRBV6-5,-,TRBJ1-2,-,CASSYLGGGYTF,TGTGCCAGCAGTTACTTGGGGGGCGGCTACACCTTC
TRBV9,-,TRBJ2-4,once,CASSPPGGAGLAKNIQYF,TGTGCCAGCAGCCCCCCAGGGGGAGCGGGACTAGCCAAAAACATTCAGTACTTC
TRBV5-5,TRBD1,TRBJ2-7,-,CASSLRQGRNEQYF,TGTGCCAGCAGCTTGAGACAGGGGCGGAACGAGCAGTACTTC
TRBV30,-,TRBJ2-2,-,CAWGALDSNTGELFF,TGTGCCTGGGGGGCCTTGGATTCGAACACCGGGGAGCTGTTTTTT
TRBV4-2,-,TRBJ2-5,few,CASSHLGTAAFVETQYF,TGTGCCAGCAGCCACCTAGGGACCGCAGCATTTGTAGAGACCCAGTACTTC
TRBV27,-,TRBJ2-5,-,CASARLDQETQYF,TGTGCCAGCGCCCGTCTAGACCAAGAGACCCAGTACTTC
TRBV6-5,-,TRBJ1-1,-,CASRDRANTEAFF,TGTGCCAGCAGGGACAGAGCCAACACTGAAGCTTTCTTT
TRBV18,-,TRBJ2-5,once,CASSPQEGHQETQYF,TGTGCCAGCTCACCGCAGGAGGGACACCAAGAGACCCAGTACTTC
TRBV5-1,-,TRBJ2-3,-,CASSLGTSFTDTQYF,TGCGCCAGCAGCTTGGGAACGTCTTTCACAGATACGCAGTATTTT
TRBV7-8,-,TRBJ2-3,-,CASSLGGRADPMADTQYF,TGTGCCAGCAGCTTAGGTGGTAGGGCAGACCCTATGGCAGATACGCAGTATTTT
TRBV28,-,TRBJ2-1,-,CASRSTRNEQFF,TGTGCCAGCAGATCCACTAGGAATGAGCAGTTCTTC
TRBV10-3,-,TRBJ1-3,-,CAISEGQSSGNTIYF,TGTGCCATCAGTGAGGGACAGAGCTCTGGAAACACCATATATTTT
TRBV5-1,-,TRBJ2-3,-,CASNLGMSRQSTDTQYF,TGCGCCAGCAACTTAGGCATGAGCAGGCAGTCCACAGATACGCAGTATTTT
TRBV5-1,-,TRBJ1-1,-,CASSSGYTEAFF,TGCGCCAGCAGCTCCGGGTACACTGAAGCTTTCTTT
TRBV7-8,-,TRBJ1-1,-,CASSLGLSNTEAFF,TGTGCCAGCAGCTTGGGTCTTTCGAACACTGAAGCTTTCTTT
TRBV7-2,TRBD1,TRBJ1-1,-,CASTPARTGLRNPEAFF,TGTGCCAGCACCCCTGCGAGGACAGGTTTGCGAAACCCTGAAGCTTTCTTT
TRBV6-5,-,TRBJ2-3,-,CASAKRGDTQYF,TGTGCCAGCGCTAAACGGGGAGATACGCAGTATTTT
TRBV5-1,TRBD1,TRBJ2-7,-,CASSPGQGAGYEQYF,TGCGCCAGCAGCCCCGGACAGGGGGCAGGCTACGAGCAGTACTTC
TRBV5-5,-,TRBJ2-6,-,CASSLAPSGANVLTF,TGTGCCAGCAGCTTGGCGCCATCTGGGGCCAACGTCCTGACTTTC
TRBV7-2,TRBD2,TRBJ2-3,-,CASSPRLAGAHTQYF,TGTGCCAGCAGCCCTAGACTAGCGGGAGCCCATACGCAGTATTTT
TRBV30,-,TRBJ1-5,-,CAWSPQVNQPQHF,TGTGCCTGGAGTCCACAGGTAAATCAGCCCCAGCATTTT
TRBV6-6,-,TRBJ1-1,-,CATRNLGFLNTEAFF,TGTGCCACGCGGAATTTGGGCTTTTTGAACACTGAAGCTTTCTTT